Shown below are 29 T cell receptor beta chains from a single sample sequenced in a study of identical twins. Each CDR3 protein is one row after TCRdb ran MiXCR on the 5' RACE reads. This table has a few hundred thousand distinct CDR3 sequences, roughly 15% appearing once. These data also formed part of another study, on yellow fever vaccine responses in identical twins.

Sequenced sample: CD4+ T cells sorted from blood. The receptors derive from a woman in her late teens or twenties in good health.

This clonotype has more than one count but fewer than ten. The V and J genes are TRBV3-1 and TRBJ1-1, with D maybe TRBD1 (5 bases). V gave up 4 bases and J gave up 3 bases, with 12 bases separating them. Per the germline V gene, CDR1 is LGHDT and CDR2 is YNNKEL (reference sequence). The CDR3 consists of 14 residues. The DNA of the CDR3 is TGTGCCAGCAGCCCAGGAGGGGTGGACACTGAAGCTTTCTTT. Amino acids: CASSPGGVDTEAFF.

The chain recombines TRBV10-3 with TRBJ2-5; TRBD2 agrees at 7 bases. The length of the CDR3 is 15 residues. The trim removed 4 bases at V and 2 bases at J, leaving 7 bases unmatched. Per the germline V gene, CDR1 is ENHRY and CDR2 is SYGVKD. In DNA, the CDR3 is TGTGCCATCAGTGTTGAGCGGGGATTACAAGAGACCCAGTACTTC. Encoded protein: CAISVERGLQETQYF.

Only a few counts were recorded for this clonotype. This chain joins TRBV7-2 and TRBJ2-1, with D perhaps assigned TRBD1 or TRBD2 (5 bases each). This CDR3 contains 14 residues. V was cut by 5 bases and J by 7 bases, with 15 bases left in between. Germline CDR1 is SGHTA and CDR2 is FQGNSA. CDR3 residues: CASSPIPGPNEQFF. In nucleotides, the CDR3 is TGTGCCAGCAGCCCTATCCCGGGACCTAATGAGCAGTTCTTC.

This clonotype occurred many times. This chain joins TRBV6-9 and TRBJ1-2; a weak D match, TRBD1 (6 bases). Trimming left V 6 bases short and J 1 base short, with 12 bases between. Per germline, CDR1 MNHGY and CDR2 SVAAGI. There are 14 residues in the CDR3. The CDR3 reads CASRIGQFNYGYTF. The DNA of the CDR3 is TGTGCCAGCAGGATCGGACAGTTTAACTATGGCTACACCTTC.

A few counts support this clonotype. V is TRBV2 and J is TRBJ2-7; the D is unclear. This CDR3 is built from 11 residues. The V end lost 1 base, the J end lost 8 bases, and 6 bases lay between the germline ends. Germline assignment: CDR1 SNHLY and CDR2 FYNNEI. The CDR3 reads CASSEVRQQYF. The CDR3 DNA is TGTGCCAGCAGTGAAGTGAGACAGCAGTACTTC.

This clonotype was counted a few times. The chain carries TRBV5-1 and TRBJ1-4; D is unresolved. V was trimmed by 0 bases and J by 4 bases, leaving 7 bases between them. The germline V gene encodes CDR1 SGHRS and CDR2 YFSETQ. This CDR3 has 14 amino acids. CDR3 sequence reads: CASSLDGFNEKLFF. The CDR3 DNA is TGCGCCAGCAGCTTGGACGGATTTAATGAAAAACTGTTTTTT.

This clonotype was recorded many times. The V call is TRBV5-6, the J call TRBJ2-1; D ambiguous. Trimming stripped 2 bases from V and 7 bases from J, with 13 bases between. From germline, CDR1 is SGHDT and CDR2 YYEEEE. The CDR3 extends over 14 amino acids. CDR3 in amino acids: CASSFPPIFNEQFF. CDR3 in DNA: TGTGCCAGCAGCTTCCCCCCAATCTTTAATGAGCAGTTCTTC.

CDR3 coding DNA: TGTGCCACCAGTGATCAGGGATCGGATACGCAGTATTTT. Its translation is CATSDQGSDTQYF. The chain uses TRBV24-1 and TRBJ2-3, with TRBD1 as a possible D gene (5 bases). V was pared by 3 bases and J by 6 bases, with 9 bases between. The CDR3 spans 13 residues. CDR1 and CDR2 from the germline V gene are KGHDR and SFDVKD.

The chain recombines TRBV7-2 with TRBJ2-3; 8 bases fit TRBD2. V dropped 5 bases and J dropped 1; count of bases not matched to a gene: 5. Looked up from germline, CDR1 is SGHTA and CDR2 is FQGNSA. The CDR3 has 15 amino acids. The CDR3 sequence is CASSASGQRTDTQYF. The CDR3 nucleotides read TGTGCCAGCAGCGCTAGCGGGCAGCGCACAGATACGCAGTATTTT. Together with reference TRBV7-2 and TRBJ2-3, the CDR3 gives the full variable domain: GAGVSQSPSNKVTEKGKDVELRCDPISGHTALYWYRQSLGQGLEFLIYFQGNSAPDKSGLPSDRFSAERTGGSVSTLTIQRTQQEDSAVYLCASSASGQRTDTQYFGPGTRLTVL.

This chain joins TRBV20-1 and TRBJ2-3; D perhaps matches TRBD1 (6 bases). V was shortened by 2 bases and J by 7 bases, with 7 bases between the two germline ends. The CDR3 sequence is 11 residues long. Germline CDR1 is DFQATT and CDR2 is SNEGSKA (reference sequence). CDR3 sequence: CSARQGYTQYF. The DNA for the CDR3 is TGCAGTGCTAGACAGGGGTATACGCAGTATTTT.

This clonotype was picked up many times. This chain uses TRBV12-3 or TRBV12-4 with TRBJ1-1, with D unresolved. V shed 0 bases and J shed 4 bases, with 9 bases lying between them. This CDR3 region has 14 residues. CDR3 amino acids: CASSLANVRTEAFF. CDR3 nucleotide sequence: TGTGCCAGCAGTTTAGCGAATGTACGCACTGAAGCTTTCTTT.

CDR3 in amino acids: CASSYRDGSSYEQYV. CDR3 sequence (DNA): TGTGCCAGCAGCTACCGGGACGGGAGCTCCTACGAGCAGTACGTC. This chain connects TRBV7-7 to TRBJ2-7, with a tentative D call TRBD2 (6 bases). The germline V gene has CDR1 SSHAT and CDR2 FNYEAQ (reference sequence). V dropped 4 bases and J dropped 0 bases, with 13 bases sitting between them. This CDR3 spans 15 amino acids.

On this clonotype itself: A much more abundant neighbour one base away suggests this may be a read error. The rearrangement links TRBV10-3 to TRBJ2-3; no firm D call. Germline V gene data show CDR1 as ENHRY and CDR2 as SYGVKD. Trimming shortened V by 6 bases and J by 3 bases, and 4 bases separated the two germline ends. This CDR3 is built from 11 residues. CDR3 nucleotides: TGTGCCATCAGAGAGACAGATACGCAGTATTTT. Its translation is CAIRETDTQYF.

In this sample, this clonotype turned up a few times. V usage is TRBV2 and J usage is TRBJ2-7, with 9 bases lining up with TRBD1. The germline V gene has CDR1 SNHLY and CDR2 FYNNEI. J gave up 5 bases and V 8 bases, and 7 bases lay outside the gene matches. This CDR3 is built from 13 residues. The CDR3 bases are TGTGCCAGCGCTAGGGACAGGGCCAACGAGCAGTACGTC. It codes for CASARDRANEQYV.

This clonotype occurred many times. V and J are TRBV12-3 or TRBV12-4 and TRBJ2-3, with TRBD2 as a possible D gene (6 bases). The V end was cut by 1 base, the J end by 5 bases, with 10 bases between. CDR3 length equals 14 residues. This CDR3 reads CASSLGGEGDTQYF. DNA of the CDR3: TGTGCCAGCAGTTTAGGCGGGGAAGGAGATACGCAGTATTTT.

V gene TRBV6-1 combines with J gene TRBJ2-6; D tentatively reads TRBD1 or TRBD2 (5 bases each). The ends were cut back, 7 bases at V and 0 bases at J, with 16 bases in the middle. CDR1 and CDR2 (germline): MNHNS, SASEGT. The CDR3 spans 17 residues. CDR3 nucleotide sequence: TGTGCCAGCACTAACCTGATCGGGACCTCTGGGGCCAACGTCCTGACTTTC. It specifies CASTNLIGTSGANVLTF.

The table lists this clonotype with a few counts. V gene TRBV27 combines with J gene TRBJ2-4; TRBD1 is a possible D gene (6 bases). CDR1 MNHEY and CDR2 SMNVEV come from the germline V gene (reference sequence). The CDR3 runs to 16 residues. The V and J ends lost 6 bases and 0 bases respectively, with 15 bases between them. CDR3 sequence: CASRSRGPLAKNIQYF. The CDR3, as DNA: TGTGCCAGCAGATCCAGGGGACCCCTAGCCAAAAACATTCAGTACTTC.

This clonotype was detected only a few times. This chain links TRBV10-3 with TRBJ2-1, with 12 bases matching TRBD2. The CDR3 is 17 residues long. The germline V gene has CDR1 ENHRY and CDR2 SYGVKD. J gave up 4 bases and V 2 bases, and 6 bases lay outside the gene matches. CDR3 sequence reads: CAISETETSGGYNEQFF. Written as DNA, the CDR3 is TGTGCCATCAGTGAGACAGAGACTAGCGGGGGATACAATGAGCAGTTCTTC.

This clonotype showed up just a few times. V is TRBV19 and J is TRBJ1-6, with D perhaps matching TRBD1 (5 bases). Germline CDR1 reads LNHDA; CDR2 reads SQIVND (reference sequence). The V end lost 3 bases, the J end lost 5 bases, and 8 bases lay between the germline ends. The CDR3 has 14 residues. CDR3 sequence: CASSMQGNNSPLHF. The CDR3 region has the DNA TGTGCCAGTAGTATGCAGGGAAATAATTCACCCCTCCACTTT.

This clonotype has more than one count but fewer than ten. The V call is TRBV9, the J call TRBJ2-3; TRBD2 agrees at 7 bases. CDR1 is SGDLS and CDR2 is YYNGEE in the germline V gene. With V trimmed by 0 bases and J by 3 bases, 4 bases remained unmatched. This CDR3 region has 15 residues. This chain's CDR3 is CASSVGLAPTDTQYF. Written as DNA, the CDR3 is TGTGCCAGCAGCGTAGGACTAGCTCCGACAGATACGCAGTATTTT.

This clonotype was observed a few times. This chain uses TRBV4-1 with TRBJ2-3; no firm D call. From germline, CDR1 is MGHRA and CDR2 YSYEKL. CDR3 length: 14 amino acids. Trimming took 3 bases from V and 0 from J, leaving 7 bases between them. The CDR3 loop reads CASSHSTSTDTQYF. DNA of the CDR3: TGCGCCAGCAGCCACTCGACTAGCACAGATACGCAGTATTTT.

The V gene is TRBV6-5, the J gene TRBJ2-6; 8 bases are shared with TRBD2. Trimming cost V 3 bases and J 0 bases; bases outside gene matches: 4. The germline CDR1 and CDR2 sequences are MNHEY and SVGAGI. This CDR3 comprises 17 residues. The CDR3 nucleotides are TGTGCCAGCAGTTATGGAGCGGGAGACTCTGGGGCCAACGTCCTGACTTTC. Its translation is CASSYGAGDSGANVLTF.

This clonotype was picked up a small number of times. The chain couples TRBV4-1 to TRBJ1-4; D may be TRBD1 (5 bases). CDR3 size: 15 residues. Germline-derived CDR1 and CDR2 are MGHRA and YSYEKL. V was shortened by 4 bases and J by 5 bases, with 14 bases between the two germline ends. The CDR3 reads CASSLTPDKNEKLFF. The CDR3 nucleotides are TGCGCCAGCAGCCTAACCCCGGACAAAAATGAAAAACTGTTTTTT.

This chain links TRBV12-3 or TRBV12-4 with TRBJ1-6, with a weak D call TRBD1 (6 bases). The CDR3 totals 16 residues. V lost 0 bases to trimming and J lost 8 bases, with 14 bases between them. CDR3 amino acids: CASSLASGAGHSPLHF. For the CDR3, the DNA is TGTGCCAGCAGTTTAGCGTCGGGGGCAGGGCATTCACCCCTCCACTTT.

This clonotype was recorded a few times. The chain combines TRBV7-3 with TRBJ2-3; tentative D call: TRBD2 (6 bases). Germline assignment: CDR1 SGHTA and CDR2 FQGTGA. The CDR3 has 15 residues. V lost 2 bases, J lost 2 bases, and 11 bases lay in between. The CDR3 here is CASSLGGNPTDTQYF. The CDR3 nucleotides are TGTGCCAGCAGCTTAGGCGGGAACCCCACAGATACGCAGTATTTT.

This chain uses TRBV10-3 with TRBJ2-1; TRBD1 or TRBD2 may be the D gene (5 bases each). V lost 6 bases and J 4 bases, leaving 19 bases between the germline ends. The germline V gene encodes CDR1 ENHRY and CDR2 SYGVKD. The CDR3 has 16 residues. The CDR3 bases are TGTGCCATCAGCCATCAAACCGGGACGGGATACAATGAGCAGTTCTTC. Its protein product is CAISHQTGTGYNEQFF.

A remark on this clonotype: Compared with germline, one end of the junction differs, possibly owing to a read error. J is TRBJ1-1 and V is TRBV5-1; D is unresolved. Germline-derived CDR1 and CDR2 are SGHRS and YFSETQ. This CDR3 spans 14 amino acids. The CDR3 bases are TGCGCCGGCAGCTTGGGAAGTGTGAACACTGAAGCTTTCTTT. Its translation is CAGSLGSVNTEAFF.

V gene TRBV20-1 combines with J gene TRBJ2-1; 10 nucleotides line up with TRBD2. The CDR3 totals 15 residues. Trimming took 5 bases from V and 7 from J; bases not matched to a gene: 11. Germline V gene sequence: CDR1 DFQATT, CDR2 SNEGSKA (reference sequence). CDR3 nucleotide sequence: TGCAGTGCTCGTGAGAGCGGGGGGGCAGGGAATGAGCAGTTCTTC. The encoded protein is CSARESGGAGNEQFF.

The J gene is TRBJ2-7, the V gene TRBV5-1; D gene ambiguous. Germline CDR1 and CDR2: SGHRS and YFSETQ. V was pared by 1 base and J by 5 bases, with 7 bases between. CDR3 length: 12 amino acids. CDR3 in amino acids: CASSLSLHEQYF. Written as DNA, the CDR3 is TGCGCCAGCAGCTTGTCACTCCACGAGCAGTACTTC.